These 25 T cell receptor beta chains were sequenced from one sample in a study of T cells in Graves' hyperthyroidism and ophthalmopathy. Template material for amplifying TCR beta CDR3 regions consisted of RNA transcripts. Primed by the HTBI set, a first-round RT-PCR was run on the TCR CDR3. TCRdb used MiXCR to reprocess the multiplex PCR reads, holding one entry per CDR3 protein. Among 300,000 to 500,000 distinct CDR3 sequences listed, just under 15% were seen once. Sequencing used blood. The origin of the receptors is a woman between 25 and 40 years old with Graves' hyperthyroidism.

This clonotype was seen at least ten times. The J gene is TRBJ2-7, the V gene TRBV28; either TRBD1 or TRBD2 may fit D (5 bases each). Deletions cut 8 bases from V and 1 base from J, with 18 bases between. Per the germline V gene, CDR1 is MDHEN and CDR2 is SYDVKM. The CDR3 runs 15 residues. The CDR3 nucleotides are TGTGCCAGCCTCCAGATGGGGGACGGATCCTACGAGCAGTACTTC. Encoded protein: CASLQMGDGSYEQYF.

This chain connects TRBV10-2 to TRBJ1-1; D unresolved. Trimming cost V 3 bases and J 11 bases, with 7 bases left between them. Germline CDR1 is WSHSY and CDR2 is SAAADI. The CDR3 is made up of 10 amino acids. The CDR3, as DNA: TGCGCCAGCAGTGATAGGGCGGCTTTCTTT. This codes for CASSDRAAFF.

This clonotype was seen ten or more times. The chain employs TRBV6-5 and TRBJ2-5; TRBD1 might be the D (6 bases). Germline assignment: CDR1 MNHEY and CDR2 SVGAGI. The length of the CDR3 is 15 residues. The V end was cut by 2 bases, the J end by 1 base, with 11 bases between. The DNA of the CDR3 is TGTGCCAGCAGTTACACCGGGACAACCCAAGAGACCCAGTACTTC. Protein product: CASSYTGTTQETQYF.

The gene calls are TRBV3-1 and TRBJ2-7, with 9 bases fitting TRBD2. CDR1 LGHDT and CDR2 YNNKEL come from the germline V gene (reference sequence). CDR3 size: 15 residues. V gave up 4 bases and J gave up 5 bases; unmatched junction bases: 9. CDR3 in amino acids: CASSRQTLAGDEQYF. The CDR3 nucleotides read TGTGCCAGCAGCCGCCAAACACTAGCGGGTGACGAGCAGTACTTC.

This clonotype was observed at least ten times. V and J are TRBV6-1 and TRBJ1-1; TRBD1 matches 8 bases. Germline V gene lookup returns CDR1 MNHNS and CDR2 SASEGT. The trim removed 8 bases at V and 4 bases at J, leaving 6 bases unmatched. This CDR3 comprises 13 residues. The CDR3 sequence: CASGGQGITEAFF. The CDR3 DNA sequence: TGTGCCAGCGGAGGACAGGGTATCACTGAAGCTTTCTTT.

This clonotype has more than one count but fewer than ten. The chain links TRBV2 to TRBJ1-2, with 7 positions matching TRBD1. The length of the CDR3 is 14 residues. The germline CDR1 and CDR2 sequences are SNHLY and FYNNEI. Unmatched junction bases numbered 8, after V lost 2 bases and J lost 8 bases. In DNA, the CDR3 is TGTGCCAGCAGTGAAACGAGGGGGCTTAAGGGCTACACCTTC. This gives the protein CASSETRGLKGYTF.

This clonotype was picked up a small number of times. The V gene is TRBV30, the J gene TRBJ2-7, with a possible D match to TRBD2 (7 bases). The CDR3 extends over 13 amino acids. In germline, CDR1 is GTSNPN, CDR2 SVGIG (reference sequence). The V end lost 5 bases, the J end lost 7 bases, and 18 bases lay between the germline ends. Here the CDR3 DNA reads TGTGCCTGGGCGAGGGGGGGGGCGGAGGAGCAGTACTTC. Its protein is CAWARGGAEEQYF.

In this sample, this clonotype turned up a few times. The CDR3 loop is CASSWRVPRGPDNEKLFF. Written as DNA, the CDR3 is TGTGCCAGCAGCTGGAGGGTACCCAGGGGGCCTGATAATGAAAAACTGTTTTTT. The V and J genes are TRBV5-4 and TRBJ1-4; 8 bases match TRBD1. This CDR3 is 18 amino acids long. J gave up 4 bases and V 3 bases, and 14 bases lay outside the gene matches. Germline lookup yields CDR1 SGHNT and CDR2 YYREEE (reference sequence).

In its sample, this clonotype was seen a few times. This rearrangement joins TRBV30 to TRBJ1-2, with D maybe TRBD1 (6 bases). CDR1 is GTSNPN, CDR2 SVGIG, per germline (reference sequence). Trimming pared 2 bases from V and 4 bases from J, leaving 14 bases between. The CDR3 extends over 14 amino acids. The CDR3 is CAWSTYRARYGYTF. DNA for the CDR3: TGTGCCTGGAGTACCTACAGGGCCCGCTATGGCTACACCTTC. Combining the CDR3 with reference TRBV30 and TRBJ1-2 gives the whole variable domain SQTIHQWPATLVQPVGSPLSLECTVEGTSNPNLYWYRQAAGRGLQLLFYSVGIGQISSEVPQNLSASRPQDRQFILSSKKLLLSDSGFYLCAWSTYRARYGYTFGSGTRLTVV.

The chain uses TRBV4-1 and TRBJ2-2, with TRBD1 as a possible D gene (5 bases). Germline values: CDR1 MGHRA, CDR2 YSYEKL. V was clipped by 1 base and J by 2 bases, with 11 bases between them. This CDR3 has 16 residues. The CDR3 sequence is CASSQVSTANTGELFF. DNA for the CDR3: TGCGCCAGCAGCCAAGTTTCGACAGCTAACACCGGGGAGCTGTTTTTT.

Many counts were recorded for this clonotype. The chain combines TRBV18 with TRBJ2-2; D is ambiguous. The CDR3 is 14 amino acids. V lost 4 bases and J 7 bases, leaving 13 bases between the germline ends. The germline CDR1 and CDR2 sequences are KGHSH and LQKENI. The CDR3 protein is CASSLNGFDGELFF. The CDR3 DNA reads as TGTGCCAGCTCACTCAACGGATTCGACGGGGAGCTGTTTTTT.

The chain couples TRBV19 to TRBJ2-3; D is perhaps TRBD1 (6 bases). V dropped 1 base and J dropped 4 bases, with 12 bases sitting between them. The CDR3 extends over 15 amino acids. Germline V lookup: CDR1 LNHDA, CDR2 SQIVND (reference sequence). The CDR3 loop is CASSIVGRGADTQYF. The CDR3 DNA follows: TGTGCCAGTAGTATAGTAGGCAGGGGAGCAGATACGCAGTATTTT.

This clonotype turned up a few times. V and J are TRBV7-2 and TRBJ1-3; D unclear. The V and J ends lost 0 bases and 0 bases respectively, with 6 bases between them. This CDR3 has 15 amino acids. The V gene's germline CDR1 is SGHTA and CDR2 FQGNSA. The CDR3, as DNA: TGTGCCAGCAGCTTAGCGGGCAGCTCTGGAAACACCATATATTTT. Its translation: CASSLAGSSGNTIYF.

The chain is built from TRBV19 and TRBJ2-7; tentative D call: TRBD2 (5 bases). Germline values: CDR1 LNHDA, CDR2 SQIVND (reference sequence). V was trimmed by 5 bases and J by 0 bases, leaving 11 bases between them. This CDR3 has 14 amino acids. CDR3 sequence: CASSSGIHSYEQYF. In nucleotides, the CDR3 is TGTGCCAGTAGTTCCGGGATACACTCCTACGAGCAGTACTTC.

This CDR3 is CASSPDRFIMVYF. The CDR3, as DNA: TGTGCCAGCTCACCAGACAGGTTTATTATGGTTTACTTC. The V and J genes are TRBV18 and TRBJ2-5; possibly TRBD1 for D (6 bases). Trimming removed 2 bases at V and 14 bases at J, with 18 bases between. Per the germline V gene, CDR1 is KGHSH and CDR2 is LQKENI. The CDR3 is 13 amino acids.

V usage is TRBV7-7 and J usage is TRBJ2-2, with 10 bases fitting TRBD1. Germline V gene lookup returns CDR1 SSHAT and CDR2 FNYEAQ (reference sequence). The CDR3 contains 13 residues. The CDR3 bases are TGTGCTATCGGACAGGGGGAGACCGGGGAGCTGTTTTTT. This encodes CAIGQGETGELFF.

There are many counts of this clonotype. The rearrangement links TRBV7-9 to TRBJ2-1; TRBD2 matches at 8 bases. V shed 1 base and J 9 bases; nucleotides not matched to a gene: 2. CDR3 size: 13 residues. Per the germline V gene, CDR1 is SEHNR and CDR2 is FQNEAQ (reference sequence). The CDR3 reads CASSLGAGGEQFF. The CDR3 DNA is TGTGCCAGCAGCTTAGGGGCGGGGGGTGAGCAGTTCTTC. The variable domain in full, completed from reference TRBV7-9 and TRBJ2-1, reads DTGVSQNPRHKITKRGQNVTFRCDPISEHNRLYWYRQTLGQGPEFLTYFQNEAQLEKSRLLSDRFSAERPKGSFSTLEIQRTEQGDSAMYLCASSLGAGGEQFFGPGTRLTVL.

The sample holds many counts of this clonotype. A junction end diverges from the germline sequence, so it may reflect a read error. This chain links TRBV20-1 with TRBJ2-5; 8 nucleotides match TRBD2. From germline, CDR1 is DFQATT and CDR2 SNEGSKA (reference sequence). This CDR3 contains 14 residues. CDR3 protein: CSATKLAAQEPQYF. As DNA, the CDR3 is TGCAGTGCTACCAAACTAGCGGCCCAAGAGCCCCAGTACTTC.

The chain couples TRBV4-1 to TRBJ1-6; the match to TRBD1 covers 7 bases. CDR3 length: 15 residues. Germline assignment: CDR1 MGHRA and CDR2 YSYEKL. V lost 3 bases and J lost 9; bases outside the gene matches: 8. CDR3: CASSQEQGIGSPLHF. CDR3 bases: TGCGCCAGCAGCCAGGAACAGGGGATTGGTTCACCCCTCCACTTT.

At least ten counts were recorded for this clonotype. The rearrangement uses TRBV12-3 or TRBV12-4 and TRBJ2-3, with TRBD1 matching over 10 bases. V lost 1 base and J lost 4; bases outside the gene matches: 5. The CDR3 length is 16 residues. The CDR3 here is CASSLVGQGPPDTQYF. The CDR3 nucleotides are TGTGCCAGCAGTTTAGTGGGACAGGGGCCCCCAGATACGCAGTATTTT.

This clonotype was seen ten or more times. J is TRBJ1-1 and V is TRBV11-2, with D possibly matching TRBD1 (5 bases). The germline V gene has CDR1 SGHAT and CDR2 FQNNGV. The CDR3 covers 13 residues. Trimming took off 1 base at V and 6 bases at J, with 9 bases between the two ends. CDR3 sequence: CASSLAGGSEAFF. The CDR3 DNA reads TGTGCCAGCAGCTTAGCCGGGGGATCTGAAGCTTTCTTT.

The chain uses TRBV7-3 and TRBJ2-3; D is unresolved. CDR3 length equals 15 residues. The germline V gene encodes CDR1 SGHTA and CDR2 FQGTGA. The germline V and J ends were trimmed by 6 bases and 2 bases, with 15 bases remaining between them. The CDR3 is CASSSTGPATDTQYF. The CDR3 DNA reads as TGTGCCAGCAGTTCCACCGGGCCCGCCACAGATACGCAGTATTTT.

The chain uses TRBV10-3 and TRBJ2-2; 10 bases map to TRBD2. Germline V gene lookup returns CDR1 ENHRY and CDR2 SYGVKD. This CDR3 is built from 17 residues. Unmatched junction bases numbered 12, after V lost 4 bases and J lost 7 bases. The CDR3 reads CAISGAVLAGEGGELFF. CDR3 nucleotide sequence: TGTGCCATCAGTGGGGCTGTGCTAGCGGGAGAAGGCGGGGAGCTGTTTTTT.

Many counts were recorded for this clonotype. The V gene is TRBV11-2, the J gene TRBJ2-3; D perhaps matches TRBD2 (6 bases). This CDR3 contains 16 residues. Trimming removed 6 bases from V and 6 bases from J, with 22 bases in between. Germline V CDR1 and CDR2: SGHAT, FQNNGV. The CDR3 protein is CASRLFLEGPRDTQYF. The CDR3 bases are TGTGCCAGCAGGTTATTTTTGGAGGGCCCGAGGGATACGCAGTATTTT.

This clonotype was counted at least ten times. The chain combines TRBV6-1 with TRBJ2-2, with TRBD2 matching over 11 bases. The germline gives CDR1 MNHNS, CDR2 SASEGT. The ends lost 5 bases at V and 4 bases at J; junction bases unmatched: 3. The CDR3 is made up of 15 amino acids. CDR3 coding DNA: TGTGCCAGCAGTAGACTAGCGGGGCTCACCGGGGAGCTGTTTTTT. Its translation is CASSRLAGLTGELFF.